This T cell receptor beta chain was captured by sequencing in a study of molecular identifiers for immune sequencing clone quantification. Whole-study context: In replicates, the authors split RNA from roughly 20,000 or 100,000 naive CD8 cells five ways and sequenced four. General observations from the study: Clonotypes surpassing 20 RNA copies contained over 98% of effector molecules, versus under 1% in naive cells. Underestimation of highly expanded clone sizes could arise where identical TCR molecules share a barcode.

One entry per CDR3 protein results from TCRdb running MiXCR on the PCR reads. This sample has hundreds of thousands of distinct CDR3 sequences, with about a fifth found just once. The authors gated naive CD8 T cells as CD8+CD4-CCR7+CD45RA+ for sorting. This clonotype was counted a few times. Its antigen is currently unknown. Material: naive CD8+ T cells from blood, with Jurkat cell RNA spiked in. Described subset: FACS-sorted CD8+CD4-CCR7+CD45RA+ naive T cells. The TCR was taken from a human donor in good health. Some libraries in this study had Jurkat cell RNA spiked in.

CDR3 nucleotides: TGTGCCAGCAGTTTAGAGGGGACCCAGTACTTC. It codes for CASSLEGTQYF. V and J are TRBV27 and TRBJ2-5; perhaps TRBD2 as D (5 bases). Germline-derived CDR1 and CDR2 are MNHEY and SMNVEV (reference sequence). CDR3 length: 11 residues. V was pared by 2 bases and J by 7 bases, with 5 bases between.